This paragraph covers one T cell receptor beta chain sequence. Its antigen is not identified. The data derive from a study of cytomegalovirus exposure and HLA in healthy donors. In germline, CDR1 is SGDLS, CDR2 YYNGEE. V was trimmed by 0 bases and J by 3 bases, leaving 9 bases between them. CDR3 length: 15 residues. Amplification used 60 Vbeta primers and 13 Jbeta primers. In the authors' methods: An analysis that came later counted 80 million or so unique TCR beta chains, some 11 million shared. Here immunoSEQ multiplex PCR was the method, and the copy in TCRdb shows in-frame clones only, minus some. The V and J calls and clone size are taken from that table; D and trimming were inferred from the DNA. Here the sample spans about 160,000 clones, 81% being singletons. Study-wide results and caveats: In an earlier analysis, in approximately 630 donors, most V segments appeared productive either ~90% or ~30% of the time. The HLA-A and HLA-B alleles of most subjects were reportedly predicted accurately from TCR beta sequences.

The sequencing input was PBMCs. This chain uses TRBV9 with TRBJ2-2; no clear D gene. The receptor comes from a man between 50 and 59 years old in good health and CMV-seropositive. This chain's CDR3 is CASSVAPYYTGELFF. The CDR3 DNA follows: TGTGCCAGCAGCGTAGCTCCATACTACACCGGGGAGCTGTTTTTT.